This T cell receptor (beta chain) was captured by sequencing in a study of metastatic and nonmetastatic thyroid tumors. Overall study findings and caveats: In blood and tumor, TCR beta diversity was reportedly significantly higher in malignant thyroid tumors than in benign nodules.

CDR1 is SGHAT and CDR2 is FQNNGV in the germline V gene. The CDR3 runs 16 residues. J lost 0 bases, V lost 5 bases, and 6 bases had no gene match. This clone was seen at least ten times. Its specificity is not known. TCRdb re-called the PCR reads via MiXCR. This sample has 20,000 to 25,000 clones; around 18% occur once, and the top ten carry 2.5% to 3%. Thyroid surgery took place with no prior treatment in any patient. The chain carries TRBV11-2 and TRBJ2-7; 11 bases line up with TRBD2. This clonotype was obtained from a male donor with papillary thyroid cancer or a benign thyroid nodule (not recorded which). Some clones in this sample may be carry-over from other donors' samples. The sequencing input was adjacent normal tissue. CDR3 nucleotide sequence: TGTGCCAGCAGCATGACTAGCGGGGCGAGCTCCTACGAGCAGTACTTC. Amino acid sequence: CASSMTSGASSYEQYF.